The 14 T cell receptor beta chains below all came from one sample that was sequenced in a study of early T cells in non-severe SARS-CoV-2 infection. In TCRdb, the 5' RACE reads were re-called with MiXCR into one record per CDR3 protein. The table includes more than 85,000 distinct CDR3 sequences, 15% to 20% detected once. The source was whole blood, collected at baseline. The receptors were gathered from an adult who was a healthcare worker with PCR-confirmed SARS-CoV-2 infection or an uninfected control (not recorded which).

The V call is TRBV27, the J call TRBJ2-5; the D is unclear. V dropped 5 bases and J dropped 4 bases, with 11 bases sitting between them. Germline CDR1 and CDR2: MNHEY and SMNVEV (reference sequence). CDR3 length: 13 amino acids. The CDR3 DNA reads TGTGCCAGCAGTCCCCAATCGCGAGAGACCCAGTACTTC. This gives the protein CASSPQSRETQYF.

V gene TRBV11-2 combines with J gene TRBJ2-2; D is perhaps TRBD2 (6 bases). CDR3 length: 17 amino acids. Germline values: CDR1 SGHAT, CDR2 FQNNGV. V gave up 3 bases and J gave up 1 base, with 15 bases separating them. The CDR3 nucleotides are TGTGCCAGCAGCTTGGCCCGCGGGGCCTTGAACACCGGGGAGCTGTTTTTT. Translation gives CASSLARGALNTGELFF.

This clonotype was recorded a few times. The chain joins TRBV28 to TRBJ2-3; unclear D gene. CDR3 length: 13 amino acids. Trimming took off 4 bases at V and 0 bases at J, with 5 bases between the two ends. Germline V gives CDR1 MDHEN, CDR2 SYDVKM. The CDR3 loop is CASSSSSTDTQYF. The CDR3 nucleotides are TGTGCCAGCAGTTCCAGTAGCACAGATACGCAGTATTTT.

Only a few counts were recorded for this clonotype. The chain couples TRBV6-2 or TRBV6-3 to TRBJ2-1, with 8 bases that match TRBD2. The CDR3 has 16 residues. The germline CDR1 and CDR2 sequences are MNHEY and SVGEGT. V dropped 7 bases and J dropped 5; count of bases not matched to a gene: 13. The CDR3 sequence is CASTTAGATPDNEQFF. The CDR3 DNA reads TGTGCCAGCACTACAGCGGGAGCCACCCCTGACAATGAGCAGTTCTTC.

This chain's CDR3 is CSAPRTGSYNEQFF. In DNA form, the CDR3 reads TGCAGTGCCCCCCGGACGGGATCTTACAATGAGCAGTTCTTC. The J gene is TRBJ2-1, the V gene TRBV20-1; D may be TRBD2 (5 bases). V lost 6 bases to trimming and J lost 4 bases, with 16 bases between them. The CDR3 is 14 residues long. The germline V gene has CDR1 DFQATT and CDR2 SNEGSKA (reference sequence).

The chain couples TRBV9 to TRBJ2-7; D is perhaps TRBD2 (6 bases). The CDR3 consists of 14 residues. The ends were cut back, 4 bases at V and 0 bases at J, with 11 bases in the middle. Per the germline V gene, CDR1 is SGDLS and CDR2 is YYNGEE. The CDR3 is CASSPTDYSYEQYF. The CDR3 region has the DNA TGTGCCAGCAGCCCAACGGACTACTCCTACGAGCAGTACTTC. The full variable domain, with the rest looked up from reference TRBV9 and TRBJ2-7, is DSGVTQTPKHLITATGQRVTLRCSPRSGDLSVYWYQQSLDQGLQFLIQYYNGEERAKGNILERFSAQQFPDLHSELNLSSLELGDSALYFCASSPTDYSYEQYFGPGTRLTVT.

This clonotype occurred a few times. This rearrangement joins TRBV18 to TRBJ1-1; tentative D call: TRBD1 (5 bases). The germline gives CDR1 KGHSH, CDR2 LQKENI. The germline V and J ends were trimmed by 3 bases and 2 bases, with 13 bases remaining between them. The CDR3 consists of 15 residues. The CDR3 here is CASSPRGGLNTEAFF. The DNA for the CDR3 is TGTGCCAGCTCACCGCGGGGGGGATTAAACACTGAAGCTTTCTTT.

The rearrangement links TRBV6-6 to TRBJ2-1; a weak D match, TRBD2 (5 bases). Germline CDR1 is MNHNY and CDR2 is SVGAGI (reference sequence). CDR3 length equals 15 residues. Trimming cost V 0 bases and J 6 bases, with 12 bases left between them. The DNA of the CDR3 is TGTGCCAGCAGTTACTCGATTAGAGGGTCCAATGAGCAGTTCTTC. It translates to CASSYSIRGSNEQFF.

This clonotype was detected many times. The chain uses TRBV11-1 and TRBJ2-7; D may be TRBD2 (5 bases). The CDR3 is 14 residues long. V lost 0 bases to trimming and J lost 2 bases, with 8 bases between them. Germline V gives CDR1 SGHAT, CDR2 FQDESV (reference sequence). The CDR3: CASSLASGPYEQYF. In DNA form, the CDR3 reads TGTGCCAGCAGCTTAGCCAGCGGACCCTACGAGCAGTACTTC.

This clonotype has a handful of counts. The rearrangement links TRBV11-2 to TRBJ2-5; 12 bases line up with TRBD2. V lost 6 bases and J lost 5; bases outside the gene matches: 1. Germline values: CDR1 SGHAT, CDR2 FQNNGV. There are 13 residues in the CDR3. CDR3 nucleotide sequence: TGTGCCAGCAGGCTAGCGGGAGGGGAGACCCAGTACTTC. Translation gives CASRLAGGETQYF.

The chain employs TRBV24-1 and TRBJ1-2; D call uncertain. Germline V gives CDR1 KGHDR, CDR2 SFDVKD. Between the trimmed V and J ends, which lost 3 bases and 4 bases, there was a span of 8 bases. This CDR3 is 13 amino acids long. CDR3 region: CATSDPLSYGYTF. The CDR3 DNA reads TGTGCCACCAGTGATCCCTTGAGCTATGGCTACACCTTC.

In its sample, this clonotype was seen a few times. V is TRBV7-9 and J is TRBJ1-1; weak D call: TRBD1 (6 bases). The CDR3 spans 14 residues. The V and J ends lost 5 bases and 12 bases respectively, with 22 bases between them. The germline gives CDR1 SEHNR, CDR2 FQNEAQ (reference sequence). The CDR3 is CASSRSGGGRRTFF. CDR3 sequence (DNA): TGTGCCAGCAGCCGGAGTGGAGGGGGAAGGCGAACTTTCTTT.

This clonotype was detected once. The rearrangement links TRBV12-3 or TRBV12-4 to TRBJ2-6; D might be TRBD1 (6 bases). The CDR3 consists of 17 residues. V was pared by 3 bases and J by 0 bases, with 12 bases between. DNA for the CDR3: TGTGCCAGCAGTTTTGGCAGGGGAATCTCTGGGGCCAACGTCCTGACTTTC. Encoded protein: CASSFGRGISGANVLTF.

This clonotype appeared a few times. The V gene is TRBV28, the J gene TRBJ2-7; 10 bases line up with TRBD2. The J segment lost 2 bases and the V segment lost 5 bases, leaving 12 bases of the junction unmatched. The germline CDR1 and CDR2 sequences are MDHEN and SYDVKM. The CDR3 consists of 17 residues. CDR3 in DNA: TGTGCCAGCAGTAAACCAGCGGGAGGGTACCGTACCTACGAGCAGTACTTC. Its protein is CASSKPAGGYRTYEQYF.